The text below deals with one TCR beta chain. Its antigen target is currently unknown. Within one base of it there is no much larger clone, and no base qualities were kept. These data are taken from a study of T cells after yellow fever vaccination (dated by TCRdb to about 2019). For context, the study as a whole: The SMART-Seq v4 Ultra Low Input RNA kit was used to prepare libraries from fractions with low cell numbers. To follow T-cell clones before and after primary and booster YFV17D yellow fever vaccination, bulk TCR alpha and beta repertoires were sequenced over time. Two healthy male donors, one aged 18 to 30 and one aged 30 to 39 years, were included in the cohort. Blood samples were taken at several timepoints before and after primary and secondary immunization, and bulk PBMC replicates and cell subsets were isolated. The study at large found these results: Computational filtering was required because FACS-sorted repertoires could contain abundant contaminating clonotypes from the bulk population. The secondary T-cell response was found to be weaker but faster than the primary response, with a peak reached on day 5 rather than on day 15. A small fraction of clonotypes showed up in both the CD4 and CD8 compartments, probably as a result of convergent recombination. Most clones expanded after primary vaccination (almost 97% of CD4 and around 89% of CD8) were re-detected after the booster, suggesting that broad memory maintenance occurred. Because only a couple of donors were included in the study, the extent to which the findings can be generalized is limited.

TCR cDNA was synthesized by 5'RACE template switching, which introduced a universal primer site and unique molecular identifiers. Priming for cDNA synthesis came from both the TCR alpha and TCR beta constant segments. Library amplification used two PCR steps, and the second PCR step added sample barcodes and sequencing adapters. Sequencing of libraries was performed on Illumina HiSeq 2500 (2x100 bp) or NovaSeq (2x150 bp). The original methods were these. Reads were demultiplexed and collapsed into UMI consensus sequences with MIGEC, and V(D)J alignment was performed with MiXCR. Vaccine-responding clonotypes were identified with edgeR using replicate PBMC samples, with FDR below 0.01 and a log2 fold change above 5 up to day 15 being required. Each bulk clonotype received a CD4 or CD8 identity based on whether the sequenced CD4 or CD8 repertoire contained that clonotype at higher abundance. TCRdb reworked the public reads: Q25 trimming with fastp, MiXCR clone assembly, productive beta chains retained. Rows are combined by CDR3 protein, so each entry shows the most common genes and DNA. These V and J calls rely on TCRdb rather than the paper's analysis. The sample table lists fewer than 650,000 distinct CDR3 sequences, about a fifth of them with a count of one. In total, the top ten clones hold roughly 16% of the sample.

The sample's treatment or condition label, in plain terms: live attenuated yellow fever vaccine strain. Two biological replicates of bulk PBMCs were collected at each blood-draw timepoint. PBMCs were isolated from peripheral blood using a standard Ficoll-Paque protocol. TriZol was used to extract RNA from bulk PBMCs, CD4 and CD8 fractions, and dextramer-positive and dextramer-negative fractions. The CDR3 covers 12 residues, taking in both the cysteine and the phenylalanine. Just the 36-base CDR3 DNA is kept, in frame starting at base 1. The junction carries 12 bases between V and J, which are trimmed by 3 bases and 10 bases respectively. The germline V gene gives CDR1 as SQVTM and CDR2 as ANQGSEA.

Rearrangement joined TRBV29-1 to TRBJ1-4; possibly the D gene is TRBD1, per 6 matching bases. The source of this sequence is a man between 18 and 35 years old who received the YFV17D yellow fever vaccine. The sequenced sample was PBMCs, obtained 20 to 25 days after the first yellow fever vaccination. The CDR3 protein sequence reads: CSVDQGSGKLFF. The DNA sequence follows: TGCAGCGTTGATCAGGGGTCGGGAAAACTGTTTTTT.